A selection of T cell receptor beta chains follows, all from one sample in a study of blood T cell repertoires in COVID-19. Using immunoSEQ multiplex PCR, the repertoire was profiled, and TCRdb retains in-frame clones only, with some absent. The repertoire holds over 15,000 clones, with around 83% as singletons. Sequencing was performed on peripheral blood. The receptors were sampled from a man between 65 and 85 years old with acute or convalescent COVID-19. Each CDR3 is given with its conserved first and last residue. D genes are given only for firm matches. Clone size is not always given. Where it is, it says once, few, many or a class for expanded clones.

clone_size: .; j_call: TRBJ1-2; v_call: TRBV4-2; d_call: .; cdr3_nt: TGTGCCAGCAGCCAGATGGGAACAGGGCCCACTAACTATGGCTACACCTTC; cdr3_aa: CASSQMGTGPTNYGYTF
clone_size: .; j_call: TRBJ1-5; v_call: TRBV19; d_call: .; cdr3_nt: TGTGCCAGTAGTCTTCAGGGGATTGGTCAGCCCCAGCATTTT; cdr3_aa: CASSLQGIGQPQHF
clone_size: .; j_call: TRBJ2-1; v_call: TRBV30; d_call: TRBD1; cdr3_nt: TGTGCCTGGGAGGGACAGGGCTTTGGGGTATGTAAGCAGTTCTTC; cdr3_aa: CAWEGQGFGVCKQFF
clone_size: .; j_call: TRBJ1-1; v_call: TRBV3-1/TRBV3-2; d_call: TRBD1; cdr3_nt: TGTGCCAGCAGCCAACGAACAGGGGGATGGATGGCTGAAGCTTTCTTT; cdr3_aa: CASSQRTGGWMAEAFF
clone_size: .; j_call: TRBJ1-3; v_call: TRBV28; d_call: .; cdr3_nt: TGTGCCAGCAGTTCTTCTGGCAGTCTTGGTAACACCATATATTTT; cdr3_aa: CASSSSGSLGNTIYF
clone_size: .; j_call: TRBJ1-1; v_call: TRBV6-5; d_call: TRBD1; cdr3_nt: TGTGCCAGCAGAGAGACAGGGGGAAGAACTGAAGCTTTCTTT; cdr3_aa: CASRETGGRTEAFF
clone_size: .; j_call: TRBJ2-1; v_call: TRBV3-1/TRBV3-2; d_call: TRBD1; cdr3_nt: TGTGCCAGCAGTCCCCGACAGGGTGGGTTACGGGAGTTCTTC; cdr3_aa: CASSPRQGGLREFF
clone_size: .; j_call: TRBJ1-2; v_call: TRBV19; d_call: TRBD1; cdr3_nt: TGTGCCAGTAGTAATCTGGGACAGGGAAAAAGGGACTATGGCTACACCTTC; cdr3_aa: CASSNLGQGKRDYGYTF
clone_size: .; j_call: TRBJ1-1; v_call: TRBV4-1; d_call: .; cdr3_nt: TGCGCCAGCAGCGAAACTGGGACACCGTTCGGAGCTTTCTTT; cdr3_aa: CASSETGTPFGAFF
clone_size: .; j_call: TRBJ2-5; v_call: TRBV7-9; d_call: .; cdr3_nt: TGTGCCAGCAGCCCCCGGGGGACAGTGGATAAGGGAGAGACCCAGTACTTC; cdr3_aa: CASSPRGTVDKGETQYF
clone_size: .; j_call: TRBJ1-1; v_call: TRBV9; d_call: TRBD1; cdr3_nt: TGTGCCAGCAGCCCCAGGGACAGGGAAGACACTGAAGCTTTCTTT; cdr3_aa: CASSPRDREDTEAFF
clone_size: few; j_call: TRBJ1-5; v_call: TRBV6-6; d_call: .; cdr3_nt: TGTGCCAGCAGTTCTACGCACGGCAATCAGCCCCAGCATTTT; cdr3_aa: CASSSTHGNQPQHF
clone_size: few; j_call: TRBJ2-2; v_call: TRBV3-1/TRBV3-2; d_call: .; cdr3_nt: TGTGCCAGCAGCCCGACAGGCTCGGGGACCGGGGAGCTGTTTTTT; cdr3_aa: CASSPTGSGTGELFF
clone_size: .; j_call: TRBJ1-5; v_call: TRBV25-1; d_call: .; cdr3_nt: TGTGCCAGCTCCAAGGGGGGGGTGGATCAGCCCCAGCATTTT; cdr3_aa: CASSKGGVDQPQHF
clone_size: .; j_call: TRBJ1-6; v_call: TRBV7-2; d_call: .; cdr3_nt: TGTGCCAGCAGCTTAGTGGGCTCACCCCTCCACTTT; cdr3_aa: CASSLVGSPLHF
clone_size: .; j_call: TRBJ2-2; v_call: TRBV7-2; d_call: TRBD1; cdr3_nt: TGTGCCAGCAGCCCAACAGGGGGTGGAACCGGGGAGCTGTTTTTT; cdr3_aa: CASSPTGGGTGELFF